This T cell receptor (beta chain) was recorded in a study of blood T cell repertoires in COVID-19. This CDR3 has 13 residues. The V gene lost 10 bases and the J gene lost 4 bases, with 16 bases spanning the gap. Germline V gene data show CDR1 as MNHNS and CDR2 as SASEGT. Libraries were prepared by immunoSEQ multiplex PCR; TCRdb keeps only in-frame clonotypes and omits some of them. The table records approximately 280,000 clones, about 90% of them present only once. What was sequenced was PBMCs or T cells enriched from blood (not recorded which). The origin of this receptor is a woman under 30 with acute COVID-19. The genes are TRBV6-1 and TRBJ1-2, with D tentatively TRBD1 (5 bases). For the CDR3, the DNA is TGTGCCACATACCCATCGACAGCCTATGGCTACACCTTC. It codes for CATYPSTAYGYTF.